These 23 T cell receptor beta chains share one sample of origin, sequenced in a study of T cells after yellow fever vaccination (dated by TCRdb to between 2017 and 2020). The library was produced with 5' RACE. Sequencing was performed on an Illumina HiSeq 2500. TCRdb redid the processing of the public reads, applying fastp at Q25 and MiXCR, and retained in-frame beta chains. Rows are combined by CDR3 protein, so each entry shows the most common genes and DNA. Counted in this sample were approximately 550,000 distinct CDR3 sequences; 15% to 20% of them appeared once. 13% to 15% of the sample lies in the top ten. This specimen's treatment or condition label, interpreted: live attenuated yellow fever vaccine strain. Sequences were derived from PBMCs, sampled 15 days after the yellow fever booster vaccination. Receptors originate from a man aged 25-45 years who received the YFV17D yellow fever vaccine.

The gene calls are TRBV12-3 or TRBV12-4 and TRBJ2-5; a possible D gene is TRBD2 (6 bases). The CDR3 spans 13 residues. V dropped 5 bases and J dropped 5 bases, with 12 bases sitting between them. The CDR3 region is CASSHGSVETQYF. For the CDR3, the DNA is TGTGCCAGCAGTCACGGGAGTGTTGAGACCCAGTACTTC.

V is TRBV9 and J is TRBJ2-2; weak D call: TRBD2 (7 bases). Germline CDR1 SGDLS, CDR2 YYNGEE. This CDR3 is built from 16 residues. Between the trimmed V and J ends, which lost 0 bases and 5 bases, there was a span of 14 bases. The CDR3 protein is CASSVGAGAETGELFF. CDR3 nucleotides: TGTGCCAGCAGCGTAGGCGCGGGGGCCGAGACCGGGGAGCTGTTTTTT.

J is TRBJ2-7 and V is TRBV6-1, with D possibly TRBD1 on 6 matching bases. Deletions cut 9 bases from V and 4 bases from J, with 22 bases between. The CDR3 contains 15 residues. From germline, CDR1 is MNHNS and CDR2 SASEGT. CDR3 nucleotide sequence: TGTGCCAGGAATACCCCGGACAGAGATTTATACGAGCAGTACTTC. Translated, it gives CARNTPDRDLYEQYF.

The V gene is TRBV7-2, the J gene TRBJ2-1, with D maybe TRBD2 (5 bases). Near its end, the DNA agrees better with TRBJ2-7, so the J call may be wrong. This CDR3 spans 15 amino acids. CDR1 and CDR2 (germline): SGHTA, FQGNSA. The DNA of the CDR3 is TGTGCCAGCACCCAAAGCGGTTCTAGTTGGGATGAGCAGTACTTC. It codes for CASTQSGSSWDEQYF.

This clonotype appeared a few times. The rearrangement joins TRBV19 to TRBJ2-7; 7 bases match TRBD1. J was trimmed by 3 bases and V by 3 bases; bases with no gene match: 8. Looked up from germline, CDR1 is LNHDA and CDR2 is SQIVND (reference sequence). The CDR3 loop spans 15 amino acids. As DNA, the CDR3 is TGTGCCAGTAGTATGAAGGCAGGGGGTGTCTACGAGCAGTACTTC. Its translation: CASSMKAGGVYEQYF.

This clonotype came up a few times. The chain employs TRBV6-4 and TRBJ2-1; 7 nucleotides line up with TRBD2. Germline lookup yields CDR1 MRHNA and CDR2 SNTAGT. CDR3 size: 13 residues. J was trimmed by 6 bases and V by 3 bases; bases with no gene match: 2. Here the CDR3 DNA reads TGTGCCAGCAGTGAGCGGGAGTTCAATGAGCAGTTCTTC. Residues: CASSEREFNEQFF.

CDR3 sequence reads: CASSTRQALRGGTDTQYF. The CDR3 bases are TGTGCCAGCAGCACCCGACAGGCCCTCCGAGGAGGCACAGATACGCAGTATTTT. This chain uses TRBV11-1 with TRBJ2-3, with TRBD1 as a possible D gene (6 bases). Germline assignment: CDR1 SGHAT and CDR2 FQDESV (reference sequence). V lost 5 bases and J 1 base, leaving 22 bases between the germline ends. CDR3 size: 18 residues.

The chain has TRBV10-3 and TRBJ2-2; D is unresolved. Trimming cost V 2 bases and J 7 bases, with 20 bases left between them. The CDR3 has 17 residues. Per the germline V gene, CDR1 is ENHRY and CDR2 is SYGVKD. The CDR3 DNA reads TGTGCCATCAGTGAGCCCAAAACCGGGCCCCTCGTCGGGGAGCTGTTTTTT. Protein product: CAISEPKTGPLVGELFF.

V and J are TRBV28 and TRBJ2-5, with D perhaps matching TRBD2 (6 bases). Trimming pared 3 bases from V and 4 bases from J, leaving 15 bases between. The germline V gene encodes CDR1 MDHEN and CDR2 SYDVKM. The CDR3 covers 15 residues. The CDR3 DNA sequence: TGTGCCAGCAGTTTCGGGCGGGAAGTGGGAGAGACCCAGTACTTC. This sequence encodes CASSFGREVGETQYF.

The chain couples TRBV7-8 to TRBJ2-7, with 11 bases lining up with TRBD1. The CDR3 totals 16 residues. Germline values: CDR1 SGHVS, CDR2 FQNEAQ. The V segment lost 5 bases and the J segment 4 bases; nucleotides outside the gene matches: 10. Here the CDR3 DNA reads TGTGCCAGCAGCGCGCTGTCCGGGACAGGGGGATACGAGCAGTACTTC. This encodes CASSALSGTGGYEQYF.

CDR3 loop: CSSRTVGGEQFF. The CDR3 nucleotides are TGCAGCTCAAGGACTGTCGGTGGTGAGCAGTTCTTC. The rearrangement uses TRBV29-1 and TRBJ2-1, with TRBD2 as a possible D gene (5 bases). V was pared by 8 bases and J by 9 bases, with 17 bases between. The CDR3 contains 12 residues. Germline lookup yields CDR1 SQVTM and CDR2 ANQGSEA.

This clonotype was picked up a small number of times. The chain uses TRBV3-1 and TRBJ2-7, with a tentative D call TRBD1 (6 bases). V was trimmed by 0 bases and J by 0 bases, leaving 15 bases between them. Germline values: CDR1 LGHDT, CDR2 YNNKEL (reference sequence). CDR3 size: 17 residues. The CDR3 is CASSQDRRRGTSYEQYF. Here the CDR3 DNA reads TGTGCCAGCAGCCAAGATCGTCGCAGGGGAACCTCCTACGAGCAGTACTTC.

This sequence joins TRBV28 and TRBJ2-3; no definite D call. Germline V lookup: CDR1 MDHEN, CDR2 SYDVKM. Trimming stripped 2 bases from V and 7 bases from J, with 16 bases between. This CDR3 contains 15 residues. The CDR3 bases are TGTGCCAGCAGTTTAACACTTCTAAACTCAAATACGCAGTATTTT. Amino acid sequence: CASSLTLLNSNTQYF.

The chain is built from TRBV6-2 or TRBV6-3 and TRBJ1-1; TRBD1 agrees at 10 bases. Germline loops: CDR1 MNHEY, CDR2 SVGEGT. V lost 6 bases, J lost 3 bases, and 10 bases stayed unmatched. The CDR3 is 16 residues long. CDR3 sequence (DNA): TGTGCCAGCAGCTCACTTCCCGGACAGGGGGACACTGAAGCTTTCTTT. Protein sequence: CASSSLPGQGDTEAFF.

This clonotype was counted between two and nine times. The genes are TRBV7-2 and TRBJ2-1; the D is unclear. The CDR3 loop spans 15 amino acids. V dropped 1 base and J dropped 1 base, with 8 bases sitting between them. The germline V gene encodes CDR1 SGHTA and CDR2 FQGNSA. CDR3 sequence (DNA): TGTGCCAGCAGCTTAGGCTCGGCATCCTACAATGAGCAGTTCTTC. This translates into CASSLGSASYNEQFF.

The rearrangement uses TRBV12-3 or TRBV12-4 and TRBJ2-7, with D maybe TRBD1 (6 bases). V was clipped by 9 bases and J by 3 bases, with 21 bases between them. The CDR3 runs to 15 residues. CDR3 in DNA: TGTGCCAGTGGGGACGGGGACACTTTATTCTACGAGCAGTACTTC. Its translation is CASGDGDTLFYEQYF.

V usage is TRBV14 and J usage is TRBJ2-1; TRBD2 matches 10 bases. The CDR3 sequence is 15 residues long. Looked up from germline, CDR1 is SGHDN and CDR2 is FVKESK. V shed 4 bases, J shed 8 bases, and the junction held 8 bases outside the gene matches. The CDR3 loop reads CASSRWASGSYEQFF. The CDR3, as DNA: TGTGCCAGCAGCCGCTGGGCTAGCGGGAGCTATGAGCAGTTCTTC. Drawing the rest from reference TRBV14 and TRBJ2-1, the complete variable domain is EAGVTQFPSHSVIEKGQTVTLRCDPISGHDNLYWYRRVMGKEIKFLLHFVKESKQDESGMPNNRFLAERTGGTYSTLKVQPAELEDSGVYFCASSRWASGSYEQFFGPGTRLTVL.

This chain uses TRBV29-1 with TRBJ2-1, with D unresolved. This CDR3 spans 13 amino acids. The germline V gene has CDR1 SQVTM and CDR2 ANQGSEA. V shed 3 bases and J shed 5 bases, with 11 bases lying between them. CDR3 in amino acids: CSVDWTQDNEQFF. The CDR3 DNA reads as TGCAGCGTTGATTGGACCCAGGACAATGAGCAGTTCTTC.

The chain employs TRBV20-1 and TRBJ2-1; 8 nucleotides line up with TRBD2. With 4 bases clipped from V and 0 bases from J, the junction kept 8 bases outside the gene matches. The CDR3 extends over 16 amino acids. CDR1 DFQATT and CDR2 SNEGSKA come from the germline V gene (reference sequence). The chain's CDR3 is CSAIRLAHSSYNEQFF. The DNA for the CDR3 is TGCAGTGCTATTAGACTAGCGCACAGCTCCTACAATGAGCAGTTCTTC.

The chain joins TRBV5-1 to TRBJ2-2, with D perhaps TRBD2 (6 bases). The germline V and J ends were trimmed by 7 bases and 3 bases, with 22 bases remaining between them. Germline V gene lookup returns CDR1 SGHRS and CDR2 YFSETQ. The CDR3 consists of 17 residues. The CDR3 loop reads CASDAGPSVADTGELFF. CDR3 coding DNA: TGCGCCAGCGATGCTGGACCTAGCGTCGCGGACACCGGGGAGCTGTTTTTT.

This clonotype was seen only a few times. The chain's CDR3 is CASSYDGFWFF. CDR3 bases: TGTGCCAGCAGTTACGATGGTTTTTGGTTCTTC. The chain joins TRBV6-5 to TRBJ2-1; D is unresolved. There are 11 residues in the CDR3. CDR1 is MNHEY and CDR2 is SVGAGI in the germline V gene. V gave up 2 bases and J gave up 15 bases, with 11 bases separating them.

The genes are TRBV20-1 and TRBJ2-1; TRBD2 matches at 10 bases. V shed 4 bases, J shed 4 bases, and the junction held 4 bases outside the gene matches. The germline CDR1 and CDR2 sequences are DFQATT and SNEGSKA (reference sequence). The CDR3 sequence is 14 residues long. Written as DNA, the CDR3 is TGCAGTGCTACGACTAGCGGGTTTTACAATGAGCAGTTCTTC. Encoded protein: CSATTSGFYNEQFF.

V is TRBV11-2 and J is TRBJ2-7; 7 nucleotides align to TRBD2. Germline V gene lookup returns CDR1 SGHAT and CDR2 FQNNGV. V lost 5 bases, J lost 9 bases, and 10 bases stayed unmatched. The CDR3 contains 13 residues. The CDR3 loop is CASSLGAGEVQYF. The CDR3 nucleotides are TGTGCCAGCAGCCTCGGTGCGGGGGAGGTGCAGTACTTC.